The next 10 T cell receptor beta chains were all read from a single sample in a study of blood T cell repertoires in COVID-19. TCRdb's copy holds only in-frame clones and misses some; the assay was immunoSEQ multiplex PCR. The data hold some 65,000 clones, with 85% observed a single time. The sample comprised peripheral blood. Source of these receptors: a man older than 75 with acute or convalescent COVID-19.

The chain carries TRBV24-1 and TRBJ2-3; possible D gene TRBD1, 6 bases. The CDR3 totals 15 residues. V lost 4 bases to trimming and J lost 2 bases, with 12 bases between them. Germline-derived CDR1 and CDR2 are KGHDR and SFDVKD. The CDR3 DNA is TGTGCCACCAGTGACCCTGGACAGTCCACAGATACGCAGTATTTT. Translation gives CATSDPGQSTDTQYF.

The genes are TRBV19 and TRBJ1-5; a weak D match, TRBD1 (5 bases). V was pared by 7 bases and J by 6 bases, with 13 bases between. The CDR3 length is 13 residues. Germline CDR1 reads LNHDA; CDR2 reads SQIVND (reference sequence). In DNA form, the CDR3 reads TGTGCCAGTAACGGGGGGTTGGGTCAGCCCCAGCATTTT. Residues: CASNGGLGQPQHF.

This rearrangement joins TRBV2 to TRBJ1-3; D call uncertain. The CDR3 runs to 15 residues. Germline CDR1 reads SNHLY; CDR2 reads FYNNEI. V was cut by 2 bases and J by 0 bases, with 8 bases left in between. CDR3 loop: CASSESTLSGNTIYF. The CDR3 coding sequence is TGTGCCAGCAGTGAATCGACACTCTCTGGAAACACCATATATTTT.

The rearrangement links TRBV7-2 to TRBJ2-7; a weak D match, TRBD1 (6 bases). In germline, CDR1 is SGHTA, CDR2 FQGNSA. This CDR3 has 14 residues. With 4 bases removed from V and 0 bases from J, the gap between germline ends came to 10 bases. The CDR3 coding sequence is TGTGCCAGCAGCTATACACAGGGCTCCTACGAGCAGTACTTC. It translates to CASSYTQGSYEQYF.

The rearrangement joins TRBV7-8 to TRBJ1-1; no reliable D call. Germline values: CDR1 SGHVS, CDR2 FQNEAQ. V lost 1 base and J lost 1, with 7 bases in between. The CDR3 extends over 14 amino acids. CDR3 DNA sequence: TGTGCCAGCAGCTTAGGGGCCGGGAACACTGAAGCTTTCTTT. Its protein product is CASSLGAGNTEAFF. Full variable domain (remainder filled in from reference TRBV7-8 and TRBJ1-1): GAGVSQSPRYKVAKRGQDVALRCDPISGHVSLFWYQQALGQGPEFLTYFQNEAQLDKSGLPSDRFFAERPEGSVSTLKIQRTQQEDSAVYLCASSLGAGNTEAFFGQGTRLTVV.

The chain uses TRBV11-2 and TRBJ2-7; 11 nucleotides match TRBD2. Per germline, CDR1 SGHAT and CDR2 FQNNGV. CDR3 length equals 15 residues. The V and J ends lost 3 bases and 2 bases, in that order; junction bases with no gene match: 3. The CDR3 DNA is TGTGCCAGCAGCTTCGGGACTAGCGGTCCCTACGAGCAGTACTTC. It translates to CASSFGTSGPYEQYF.

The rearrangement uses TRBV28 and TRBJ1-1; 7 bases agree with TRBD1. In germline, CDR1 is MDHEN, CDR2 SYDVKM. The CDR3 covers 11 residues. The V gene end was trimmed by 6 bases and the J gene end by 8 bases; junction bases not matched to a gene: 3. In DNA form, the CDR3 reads TGTGCCAGCAGATCACAGGGGGAAGCTTTCTTT. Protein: CASRSQGEAFF.

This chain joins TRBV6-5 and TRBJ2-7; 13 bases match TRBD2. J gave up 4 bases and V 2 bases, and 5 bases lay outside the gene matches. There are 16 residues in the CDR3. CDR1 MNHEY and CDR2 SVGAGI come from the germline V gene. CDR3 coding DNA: TGTGCCAGCAGTTACCCGACTAGCGGGAGGATTTACGAGCAGTACTTC. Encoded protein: CASSYPTSGRIYEQYF.

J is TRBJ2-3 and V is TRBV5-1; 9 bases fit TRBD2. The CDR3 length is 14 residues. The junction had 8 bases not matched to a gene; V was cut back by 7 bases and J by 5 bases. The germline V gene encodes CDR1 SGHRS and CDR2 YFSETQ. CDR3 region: CASFIAGVRDTQYF. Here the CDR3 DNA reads TGCGCCAGCTTCATAGCGGGAGTTAGAGATACGCAGTATTTT.

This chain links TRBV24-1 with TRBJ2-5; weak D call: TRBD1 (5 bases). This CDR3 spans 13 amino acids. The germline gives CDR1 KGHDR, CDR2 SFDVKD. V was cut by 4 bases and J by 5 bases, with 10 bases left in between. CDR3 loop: CATSDPGRETQYF. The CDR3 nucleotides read TGTGCCACCAGTGACCCAGGGCGGGAGACCCAGTACTTC.